These 31 T cell receptor beta chains came from one sample sequenced in a study of T cell responses to AZD1222 COVID-19 vaccine. Method: immunoSEQ multiplex PCR; TCRdb's copy keeps in-frame clones and lacks some. Here the sample spans over 140,000 clones, about 92% being singletons. The source was peripheral blood, collected 28 days after the second AZD1222 dose. Source of these receptors: an adult who received the AZD1222 COVID-19 vaccine.

The chain is built from TRBV21-1 and TRBJ1-1. TRBV21-1 is reported as a pseudogene. The CDR3 is 14 residues long. For the CDR3, the DNA is TGTGCCAGCAGCAAAGTCGGAAGAGACACTGAAGCTTTCTTT. Its translation is CASSKVGRDTEAFF.

The gene calls are TRBV9 and TRBJ2-2, with TRBD2 identical over 8 bases. V dropped 4 bases and J dropped 0; count of bases not matched to a gene: 14. Germline assignment: CDR1 SGDLS and CDR2 YYNGEE. The CDR3 is made up of 19 amino acids. This chain's CDR3 is CASSPSLAGRIANTGELFF. Written as DNA, the CDR3 is TGTGCCAGCAGCCCCTCGTTAGCGGGAAGAATCGCGAACACCGGGGAGCTGTTTTTT.

J is TRBJ1-2 and V is TRBV28, with D hard to call. The length of the CDR3 is 12 residues. V was trimmed by 5 bases and J by 3 bases, leaving 7 bases between them. CDR1 and CDR2 from the germline V gene are MDHEN and SYDVKM. CDR3 region: CASSPPDYGYTF. CDR3 nucleotides: TGTGCCAGCAGTCCCCCAGACTATGGCTACACCTTC.

This clone was picked up one time. This chain links TRBV19 with TRBJ1-1; D gene ambiguous. Per germline, CDR1 LNHDA and CDR2 SQIVND (reference sequence). The CDR3 sequence is 13 residues long. V was cut by 7 bases and J by 3 bases, with 12 bases left in between. CDR3 loop: CASNAKTYTEAFF. The CDR3 DNA reads TGTGCCAGTAATGCGAAAACATACACTGAAGCTTTCTTT.

The chain recombines TRBV11-2 with TRBJ2-1; the D gene is possibly TRBD1 (5 bases). This CDR3 has 12 residues. V was cut by 5 bases and J by 10 bases, with 12 bases left in between. CDR1 and CDR2 from the germline V gene are SGHAT and FQNNGV. The CDR3 sequence: CASSPDMREQFF. The CDR3 nucleotides are TGTGCCAGCAGCCCGGACATGCGAGAGCAGTTCTTC.

The gene calls are TRBV6-1 and TRBJ2-3; no clear D gene. V was shortened by 3 bases and J by 3 bases, with 16 bases between the two germline ends. Germline values: CDR1 MNHNS, CDR2 SASEGT. CDR3 length equals 16 residues. CDR3 bases: TGTGCCAGCAGTGATGTAGGGCTACTCGAAACAGATACGCAGTATTTT. Translated: CASSDVGLLETDTQYF.

This chain joins TRBV9 and TRBJ1-6, with unresolved D. CDR1 and CDR2 from the germline V gene are SGDLS and YYNGEE. V gave up 4 bases and J gave up 4 bases, with 9 bases separating them. This CDR3 contains 14 residues. Written as DNA, the CDR3 is TGTGCCAGCAGCACCACAGTGTATAATTCACCCCTCCACTTT. This gives the protein CASSTTVYNSPLHF. The full variable domain, in which reference TRBV9 and TRBJ1-6 provide the parts outside the CDR3, is DSGVTQTPKHLITATGQRVTLRCSPRSGDLSVYWYQQSLDQGLQFLIQYYNGEERAKGNILERFSAQQFPDLHSELNLSSLELGDSALYFCASSTTVYNSPLHFGNGTRLTVT.

V gene TRBV3-1 (or the pseudogene TRBV3-2) combines with J gene TRBJ1-5; a weak D match, TRBD1 (5 bases). CDR3 length: 17 residues. Germline CDR1 is LGHDT and CDR2 is YNNKEL (reference sequence). V was cut by 1 base and J by 7 bases, with 20 bases left in between. CDR3 sequence reads: CASSQGWGGGSEQPQHF. Written as DNA, the CDR3 is TGTGCCAGCAGCCAAGGTTGGGGCGGAGGGTCCGAGCAGCCCCAGCATTTT.

This clone was seen just once. The V gene is TRBV2, the J gene TRBJ2-5; TRBD2 aligns across 9 bases. There are 16 residues in the CDR3. Trimming at V came to 7 bases and at J to 3 bases, leaving 12 bases not matched to a gene. CDR1 and CDR2 from the germline V gene are SNHLY and FYNNEI. CDR3 in DNA: TGTGCCAGCAAAGAAGGGAGGACTAGCGTCAAAGAGACCCAGTACTTC. It specifies CASKEGRTSVKETQYF. Supplemented by reference TRBV2 and TRBJ2-5, the full variable domain reads EPEVTQTPSHQVTQMGQEVILRCVPISNHLYFYWYRQILGQKVEFLVSFYNNEISEKSEIFDDQFSVERPDGSNFTLKIRSTKLEDSAMYFCASKEGRTSVKETQYFGPGTRLLVL.

The chain is built from TRBV28 and TRBJ2-7; 9 bases align to TRBD1. This CDR3 is built from 14 residues. Germline-derived CDR1 and CDR2 are MDHEN and SYDVKM. V was pared by 9 bases and J by 5 bases, with 11 bases of the junction left unmatched. The CDR3 spells CASTGGSVFHEQYF. In DNA, the CDR3 is TGTGCCAGTACAGGGGGCTCAGTATTCCACGAGCAGTACTTC.

This clone was recorded once. The chain uses TRBV27 and TRBJ2-1; 11 bases line up with TRBD1. The CDR3 has 16 amino acids. V trimming: 5 bases; J trimming: 9 bases; junction bases outside the gene matches: 12. Per the germline V gene, CDR1 is MNHEY and CDR2 is SMNVEV (reference sequence). The CDR3 DNA reads TGTGCCAGCAGTAGGACCGGGACAGGGGGAATAAGTGAGCAGTTCTTC. Its translation: CASSRTGTGGISEQFF.

The V and J genes are TRBV15 and TRBJ2-1; TRBD2 might be the D (6 bases). V lost 3 bases and J lost 9, with 30 bases in between. In germline, CDR1 is LNHNV, CDR2 YYDKDF (reference sequence). The CDR3 is 19 residues long. The CDR3 DNA follows: TGTGCCACCAGCAGCATATTGGACTCTACTAGCCCCAAGAGGGGTGAGCAGTTCTTC. As protein: CATSSILDSTSPKRGEQFF.

The genes are TRBV19 and TRBJ1-5; unclear D gene. Germline V CDR1 and CDR2: LNHDA, SQIVND (reference sequence). The CDR3 has 15 residues. Trimming left V 3 bases short and J 0 bases short, with 9 bases between. The CDR3 DNA reads TGTGCCAGTAGTATCCCTGGCTATAGCAATCAGCCCCAGCATTTT. Its translation is CASSIPGYSNQPQHF.

This rearrangement joins TRBV6-5 to TRBJ1-2; D gene ambiguous. The V gene lost 4 bases and the J gene lost 4 bases, with 10 bases spanning the gap. This CDR3 comprises 13 residues. The germline V gene has CDR1 MNHEY and CDR2 SVGAGI. The CDR3 region is CASSFNPAYGYTF. The CDR3 DNA follows: TGTGCCAGCAGTTTCAATCCCGCCTATGGCTACACCTTC.

The gene calls are TRBV7-9 and TRBJ1-3, with TRBD1 as a possible D gene (6 bases). There are 16 residues in the CDR3. V lost 5 bases and J 0 bases, leaving 14 bases between the germline ends. Germline-derived CDR1 and CDR2 are SEHNR and FQNEAQ (reference sequence). The CDR3 spells CASSTLQGLSGNTIYF. The CDR3 region has the DNA TGTGCCAGCAGCACACTACAGGGCCTCTCTGGAAACACCATATATTTT.

The chain joins TRBV24-1 to TRBJ2-3, with D possibly matching TRBD1 (5 bases). Germline assignment: CDR1 KGHDR and CDR2 SFDVKD. V was shortened by 3 bases and J by 1 base, with 13 bases between the two germline ends. The CDR3 consists of 16 residues. CDR3 residues: CATSDLSSRGTDTQYF. As DNA, the CDR3 is TGTGCCACCAGTGATCTCTCCAGCAGGGGCACAGATACGCAGTATTTT.

The gene calls are TRBV3-1 (or the pseudogene TRBV3-2) and TRBJ2-3; D gene unclear. The germline V and J ends were trimmed by 2 bases and 3 bases, with 12 bases remaining between them. This CDR3 is 15 amino acids long. Germline CDR1 reads LGHDT; CDR2 reads YNNKEL (reference sequence). CDR3 bases: TGTGCCAGCAGCCAACGATATGCCGGTACAGATACGCAGTATTTT. Protein product: CASSQRYAGTDTQYF.

V usage is TRBV28 and J usage is TRBJ1-2; TRBD1 agrees at 8 bases. CDR1 and CDR2 (germline): MDHEN, SYDVKM. Trimming at V came to 3 bases and at J to 6 bases, leaving 3 bases not matched to a gene. This CDR3 comprises 13 residues. CDR3 DNA: TGTGCCAGCAGTTTCCGACAGGGGAATGGCTACACCTTC. It codes for CASSFRQGNGYTF.

V and J are TRBV18 and TRBJ2-1; 7 nucleotides line up with TRBD1. CDR1 and CDR2 (germline): KGHSH, LQKENI. This CDR3 region has 21 residues. Trimming took 3 bases from V and 0 from J; bases not matched to a gene: 20. In DNA form, the CDR3 reads TGTGCCAGCTCACCTGGCCCCAACAGGGGCACCCGGGGTAGCTCCTACAATGAGCAGTTCTTC. It specifies CASSPGPNRGTRGSSYNEQFF.

The rearrangement joins TRBV18 to TRBJ1-5; a possible D gene is TRBD1 (6 bases). V lost 3 bases and J 10 bases, leaving 10 bases between the germline ends. Germline V lookup: CDR1 KGHSH, CDR2 LQKENI. There are 12 residues in the CDR3. The CDR3 DNA is TGTGCCAGCTCACCGACAGGTATCCCCCAGCATTTT. This codes for CASSPTGIPQHF.

The rearrangement links TRBV5-8 to TRBJ1-2; unclear D gene. Trimming took off 6 bases at V and 4 bases at J, with 16 bases between the two ends. Germline V CDR1 and CDR2: SGHTS, YDEGEE. CDR3 length: 14 amino acids. In nucleotides, the CDR3 is TGTGCCAGCACTATATCGGGCCGGGGCTATGGCTACACCTTC. It is translated as CASTISGRGYGYTF.

The CDR3 loop is CATSRDLSLGYEQYF. The CDR3 coding sequence is TGTGCCACCAGCAGAGATCTATCGCTCGGGTACGAGCAGTACTTC. The chain carries TRBV15 and TRBJ2-7, with D unclear. The ends were cut back, 0 bases at V and 4 bases at J, with 13 bases in the middle. Germline V gene data show CDR1 as LNHNV and CDR2 as YYDKDF (reference sequence). CDR3 length equals 15 residues.

The chain uses TRBV10-3 and TRBJ2-7, with 9 bases identical to TRBD2. This CDR3 is built from 16 residues. The germline CDR1 and CDR2 sequences are ENHRY and SYGVKD. V lost 2 bases and J lost 2; bases outside the gene matches: 7. The CDR3 region is CAISETSGRTTYEQYF. The CDR3, as DNA: TGTGCCATCAGTGAGACTAGCGGGCGGACCACCTACGAGCAGTACTTC.

The chain couples TRBV6-4 to TRBJ2-2, with TRBD2 as a possible D gene (6 bases). Per the germline V gene, CDR1 is MRHNA and CDR2 is SNTAGT. This CDR3 region has 17 residues. V lost 0 bases and J 5 bases, leaving 16 bases between the germline ends. The CDR3 loop is CASSDSFTGVVTGELFF. In DNA, the CDR3 is TGTGCCAGCAGTGACTCCTTTACGGGAGTGGTAACCGGGGAGCTGTTTTTT.

The chain joins TRBV2 to TRBJ1-6; TRBD1 matches 8 bases. From germline, CDR1 is SNHLY and CDR2 FYNNEI. Trimming removed 9 bases from V and 5 bases from J; junction bases left unmatched: 6. The CDR3 extends over 14 amino acids. The CDR3 spells CASDRGGDNSPLHF. CDR3 coding DNA: TGTGCCAGTGACAGGGGCGGCGATAATTCACCCCTCCACTTT.

The J gene is TRBJ1-6, the V gene TRBV5-1; TRBD1 might be the D (5 bases). CDR1 and CDR2 (germline): SGHRS, YFSETQ. CDR3 length: 15 amino acids. Trimming pared 3 bases from V and 7 bases from J, leaving 14 bases between. The CDR3 coding sequence is TGCGCCAGCAGCTCCGTCGGCAGGGAAAATTCACCCCTCCACTTT. This gives the protein CASSSVGRENSPLHF.

V and J are TRBV29-1 and TRBJ2-7; D unclear. The CDR3 is made up of 13 amino acids. Germline CDR1 is SQVTM and CDR2 is ANQGSEA. V gave up 6 bases and J gave up 5 bases, with 17 bases separating them. In DNA, the CDR3 is TGCAGCGTCGGACCTAATAATAAGGACGAGCAGTACTTC. As protein: CSVGPNNKDEQYF.

This clone was seen just once. V gene TRBV14 combines with J gene TRBJ1-3, with D maybe TRBD1 (5 bases). V was clipped by 0 bases and J by 1 base, with 7 bases between them. The CDR3 length is 15 residues. The germline CDR1 and CDR2 sequences are SGHDN and FVKESK. Here the CDR3 reads CASSQDRASGNTIYF. DNA for the CDR3: TGTGCCAGCAGCCAAGACAGGGCTTCTGGAAACACCATATATTTT.

V and J are TRBV28 and TRBJ1-5; possible D gene TRBD1, 6 bases. The CDR3 contains 15 residues. With 6 bases removed from V and 0 bases from J, the gap between germline ends came to 12 bases. Germline V gene lookup returns CDR1 MDHEN and CDR2 SYDVKM. CDR3 in amino acids: CASREGHHSNQPQHF. CDR3 nucleotides: TGTGCCAGCAGGGAGGGACATCATAGCAATCAGCCCCAGCATTTT.

V is TRBV15 and J is TRBJ1-2, with D uncertain. The germline gives CDR1 LNHNV, CDR2 YYDKDF (reference sequence). This CDR3 contains 13 residues. V was shortened by 0 bases and J by 7 bases, with 9 bases between the two germline ends. The CDR3: CATSRDLGFGYTF. The CDR3, as DNA: TGTGCCACCAGCAGAGATCTAGGTTTTGGCTACACCTTC.

The rearrangement links TRBV28 to TRBJ1-5; no firm D call. Deletions cut 6 bases from V and 6 bases from J, with 9 bases between. From germline, CDR1 is MDHEN and CDR2 SYDVKM. CDR3 length: 12 residues. The CDR3 here is CASRVGGQPQHF. The DNA for the CDR3 is TGTGCCAGCAGGGTGGGAGGTCAGCCCCAGCATTTT.